The sequence of this TCR beta chain was determined in a study of T cells after yellow fever vaccination. Trimming stripped 3 bases from V and 6 bases from J, with 8 bases between. The CDR3 is 12 amino acids. Per germline, CDR1 SGHRS and CDR2 YFSETQ. TCRdb fed the 5' RACE reads into MiXCR, producing one record per CDR3 protein. This table holds 300,000 to 400,000 distinct CDR3 sequences, about 8.7% found once. The clonotype comes from a man aged 18 to 30 who received the YFV17D yellow fever vaccine. The rearrangement uses TRBV5-1 and TRBJ2-3; a possible D gene is TRBD2 (6 bases). This specimen was PBMCs, taken on the day of the first yellow fever vaccination. DNA of the CDR3: TGCGCCAGCAGCTCTAGCGCGGATACGCAGTATTTT. Translation: CASSSSADTQYF.